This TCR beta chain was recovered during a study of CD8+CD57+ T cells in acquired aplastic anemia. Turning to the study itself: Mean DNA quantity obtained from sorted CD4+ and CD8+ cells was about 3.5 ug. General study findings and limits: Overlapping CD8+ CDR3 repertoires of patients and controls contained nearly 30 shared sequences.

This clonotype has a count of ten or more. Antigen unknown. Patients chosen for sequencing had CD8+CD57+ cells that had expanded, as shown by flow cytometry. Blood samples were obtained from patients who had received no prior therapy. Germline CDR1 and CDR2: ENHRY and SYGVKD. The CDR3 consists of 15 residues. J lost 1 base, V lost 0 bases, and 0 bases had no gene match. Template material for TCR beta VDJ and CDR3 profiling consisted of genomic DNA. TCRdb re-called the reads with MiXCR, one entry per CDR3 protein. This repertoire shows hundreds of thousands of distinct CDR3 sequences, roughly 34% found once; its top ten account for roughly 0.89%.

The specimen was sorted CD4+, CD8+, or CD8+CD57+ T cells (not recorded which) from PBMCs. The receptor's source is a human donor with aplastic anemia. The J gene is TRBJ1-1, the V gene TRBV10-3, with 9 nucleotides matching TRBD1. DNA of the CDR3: TGTGCCATCAGTGAGTCGGGACAGGGGAACACTGAAGCTTTCTTT. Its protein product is CAISESGQGNTEAFF.